The 26 T cell receptor beta chains below come from one sample, sequenced in a study of beta chain features in type 1 diabetes. Study results and limitations: Significant though moderate, a shortening of TCRB CDR3s appeared in all four CD4+ subsets of Type 1 diabetes patients.

cDNA synthesis used the whole RNA isolate, giving expressed TCRB sequences. The method was immunoSEQ multiplex PCR; TCRdb's version includes in-frame clones alone and lacks a portion of them. This table has about 160,000 clones, around 63% appearing once. Their recognized antigens are unknown. The sequenced sample consisted of naive CD4+ T cells from blood. The receptors were sampled from a man younger than 40 with type 1 diabetes.

The chain uses TRBV9 and TRBJ2-1, with 10 bases matching TRBD2. Trimming took 3 bases from V and 6 from J; bases not matched to a gene: 6. Germline V lookup: CDR1 SGDLS, CDR2 YYNGEE. The length of the CDR3 is 15 residues. Here the CDR3 DNA reads TGTGCCAGCAGCGCCGTAGCGGGGGGCACCAATGAGCAGTTCTTC. Its protein is CASSAVAGGTNEQFF.

The rearrangement joins TRBV7-9 to TRBJ2-6, with 7 bases lining up with TRBD1. There are 17 residues in the CDR3. V lost 4 bases and J lost 2; bases outside the gene matches: 8. Germline loops: CDR1 SEHNR, CDR2 FQNEAQ (reference sequence). The CDR3 loop reads CASSYPGQPAGANVLTF. The DNA for the CDR3 is TGTGCCAGCAGCTACCCGGGACAGCCCGCTGGGGCCAACGTCCTGACTTTC.

This chain uses TRBV28 with TRBJ2-7, with 8 positions matching TRBD1. Trimming took 2 bases from V and 3 from J; bases not matched to a gene: 0. The germline V gene encodes CDR1 MDHEN and CDR2 SYDVKM. CDR3 size: 13 residues. CDR3 nucleotide sequence: TGTGCCAGCAGTTTAGACAGGGGCTACGAGCAGTACTTC. Protein: CASSLDRGYEQYF.

A remark on this clone: The same CDR3 is also encoded by other DNA sequences in this sample. The chain carries TRBV20-1 and TRBJ2-5; D is unclear. This CDR3 is built from 11 residues. The V end lost 2 bases, the J end lost 5 bases, and 6 bases lay between the germline ends. The germline V gene has CDR1 DFQATT and CDR2 SNEGSKA (reference sequence). The CDR3 here is CSARLGETQYF. The CDR3 DNA is TGCAGTGCTAGATTGGGGGAGACCCAGTACTTC.

This chain connects TRBV19 to TRBJ1-2, with D possibly being TRBD1 (6 bases). V lost 4 bases and J 7 bases, leaving 10 bases between the germline ends. The CDR3 loop spans 12 amino acids. Germline V gives CDR1 LNHDA, CDR2 SQIVND (reference sequence). CDR3 coding DNA: TGTGCCAGTAGTACCAGGGGCGGTGGCTACACCTTC. It encodes CASSTRGGGYTF.

The chain carries TRBV6-6 and TRBJ2-7; D might be TRBD1 or TRBD2, each matching 6 bases. The CDR3 contains 15 residues. The germline V and J ends were trimmed by 0 bases and 3 bases, with 12 bases remaining between them. Looked up from germline, CDR1 is MNHNY and CDR2 is SVGAGI (reference sequence). This CDR3 is CASSYSGGSDYEQYF. The CDR3 region has the DNA TGTGCCAGCAGTTACTCGGGGGGCTCGGACTACGAGCAGTACTTC.

The V call is TRBV7-2, the J call TRBJ2-3, with TRBD2 matching 13 bases. V gave up 0 bases and J gave up 5 bases; unmatched junction bases: 5. The CDR3 loop spans 17 amino acids. The germline V gene encodes CDR1 SGHTA and CDR2 FQGNSA. CDR3 sequence reads: CASSLAGTSGAIDTQYF. The DNA of the CDR3 is TGTGCCAGCAGCTTAGCGGGGACTAGCGGGGCGATAGATACGCAGTATTTT.

This chain uses TRBV6-6 with TRBJ2-3, with TRBD2 matching 13 bases. CDR3 length equals 14 residues. Germline loops: CDR1 MNHNY, CDR2 SVGAGI (reference sequence). V lost 5 bases to trimming and J lost 6 bases; unmatched junction nucleotides: 2. This CDR3 reads CASSTGLAGDTQYF. As DNA, the CDR3 is TGTGCCAGCAGTACGGGACTAGCGGGGGATACGCAGTATTTT.

The rearrangement joins TRBV25-1 to TRBJ2-2; D could derive from TRBD1 or TRBD2 (5 bases each). CDR3 length: 14 residues. Trimming took off 2 bases at V and 5 bases at J, with 9 bases between the two ends. The germline V gene encodes CDR1 MGHDK and CDR2 SYGVNS. CDR3 residues: CASSEARGTGELFF. CDR3 nucleotide sequence: TGTGCCAGCAGTGAAGCGAGGGGAACCGGGGAGCTGTTTTTT.

This sequence joins TRBV2 and TRBJ2-5; D remains unclear. The CDR3 is made up of 12 amino acids. CDR1 is SNHLY and CDR2 is FYNNEI in the germline V gene. V was clipped by 5 bases and J by 5 bases, with 9 bases between them. The CDR3 reads CASSKTSETQYF. Written as DNA, the CDR3 is TGTGCCAGCAGTAAGACAAGTGAGACCCAGTACTTC.

V usage is TRBV2 and J usage is TRBJ1-2; TRBD1 is a possible D gene (6 bases). CDR3 length: 12 amino acids. Per the germline V gene, CDR1 is SNHLY and CDR2 is FYNNEI. Trimming took 3 bases from V and 5 from J, leaving 7 bases between them. CDR3 sequence (DNA): TGTGCCAGCAGTGAGACAGGTTATGGCTACACCTTC. Translation: CASSETGYGYTF.

The CDR3 nucleotides are TGTGCCAGCAGCCCCAACGAGGCTAGCGGGGGGAATGAGCAGTTCTTC. Its translation is CASSPNEASGGNEQFF. The V and J genes are TRBV14 and TRBJ2-1, with 11 bases identical to TRBD2. Germline-derived CDR1 and CDR2 are SGHDN and FVKESK. Losses at the gene ends were 4 bases for V and 7 bases for J; bases not matched to a gene: 9. The CDR3 consists of 16 residues.

This sequence joins TRBV5-1 and TRBJ2-1; D possibly corresponds to TRBD2 (5 bases). There are 13 residues in the CDR3. Germline loops: CDR1 SGHRS, CDR2 YFSETQ. V lost 4 bases, J lost 3 bases, and 8 bases lay in between. The CDR3 nucleotides are TGCGCCAGCAGCCTCCGGGACTACAATGAGCAGTTCTTC. Amino acids: CASSLRDYNEQFF. Drawing the rest from reference TRBV5-1 and TRBJ2-1, the complete variable domain is KAGVTQTPRYLIKTRGQQVTLSCSPISGHRSVSWYQQTPGQGLQFLFEYFSETQRNKGNFPGRFSGRQFSNSRSEMNVSTLELGDSALYLCASSLRDYNEQFFGPGTRLTVL.

The J gene is TRBJ2-5, the V gene TRBV30; D is perhaps TRBD1 (7 bases). The CDR3 spans 13 residues. V was shortened by 2 bases and J by 5 bases, with 12 bases between the two germline ends. Germline V gives CDR1 GTSNPN, CDR2 SVGIG (reference sequence). CDR3 DNA sequence: TGTGCCTGGAGTCTCCCAGGGGGGGAGACCCAGTACTTC. It translates to CAWSLPGGETQYF.

This clone showed up just a few times. The chain carries TRBV27 and TRBJ1-6, with D uncertain. This CDR3 has 16 amino acids. The germline V gene encodes CDR1 MNHEY and CDR2 SMNVEV (reference sequence). Trimming left V 1 base short and J 2 bases short, with 9 bases between. The CDR3 DNA follows: TGTGCCAGCAGTTTATTTGCGGCAACCTATAATTCACCCCTCCACTTT. Translating gives CASSLFAATYNSPLHF.

The rearrangement links TRBV7-9 to TRBJ2-3, with TRBD1 matching 8 bases. Germline CDR1 is SEHNR and CDR2 is FQNEAQ (reference sequence). The CDR3 length is 17 residues. After removal of 4 bases from V and 0 bases from J, the junction contained 9 bases not matched to a gene. DNA for the CDR3: TGTGCCAGCAGCTCGGGGAGGACAGGGACTAGCACAGATACGCAGTATTTT. Its translation is CASSSGRTGTSTDTQYF.

The rearrangement joins TRBV4-3 to TRBJ1-5; possibly TRBD1 for D (6 bases). This CDR3 is 17 amino acids long. V was shortened by 0 bases and J by 3 bases, with 15 bases between the two germline ends. CDR1 is LGHNA and CDR2 is YSLEER in the germline V gene. The CDR3 nucleotides are TGCGCCAGCAGCCAAGATAGGACAGATGGGCCCAATCAGCCCCAGCATTTT. This encodes CASSQDRTDGPNQPQHF.

This rearrangement joins TRBV15 to TRBJ1-1, with a possible D match to TRBD1 (5 bases). Deletions cut 0 bases from V and 5 bases from J, with 16 bases between. Per germline, CDR1 LNHNV and CDR2 YYDKDF (reference sequence). This CDR3 is built from 16 residues. The CDR3 protein is CATSRDNTLGGTEAFF. In DNA form, the CDR3 reads TGTGCCACCAGCAGAGATAATACCCTTGGGGGGACTGAAGCTTTCTTT. Variable domain in full (rest from reference TRBV15 and TRBJ1-1): DAMVIQNPRYQVTQFGKPVTLSCSQTLNHNVMYWYQQKSSQAPKLLFHYYDKDFNNEADTPDNFQSRRPNTSFCFLDIRSPGLGDTAMYLCATSRDNTLGGTEAFFGQGTRLTVV.

CDR3 DNA: TGTGCCAGCAGCCCGGACAGGGGGAGGCTCGAGCAGTACTTC. Translating gives CASSPDRGRLEQYF. This rearrangement joins TRBV7-2 to TRBJ2-7; 10 bases match TRBD1. There are 14 residues in the CDR3. Germline-derived CDR1 and CDR2 are SGHTA and FQGNSA. V lost 5 bases to trimming and J lost 6 bases; unmatched junction nucleotides: 7.

V usage is TRBV29-1 and J usage is TRBJ2-5; the D gene could be TRBD1 or TRBD2 (5 bases each). V was clipped by 8 bases and J by 2 bases, with 12 bases between them. The CDR3 has 12 residues. Germline lookup yields CDR1 SQVTM and CDR2 ANQGSEA. The DNA for the CDR3 is TGCAGCTCTCGGGGCCCTCAAGAGACCCAGTACTTC. Translating it yields CSSRGPQETQYF.

The J gene is TRBJ1-6, the V gene TRBV25-1; D is ambiguous. The germline V gene has CDR1 MGHDK and CDR2 SYGVNS. The CDR3 covers 13 residues. V dropped 1 base and J dropped 10 bases, with 8 bases sitting between them. CDR3 residues: CASSEFSKSPLHF. The CDR3 coding sequence is TGTGCCAGCAGTGAATTCTCGAAATCACCCCTCCACTTT.

This chain connects TRBV4-1 to TRBJ2-1, with 10 bases that match TRBD2. This CDR3 is 19 amino acids long. Germline assignment: CDR1 MGHRA and CDR2 YSYEKL. V shed 4 bases, J shed 0 bases, and the junction held 12 bases outside the gene matches. CDR3 bases: TGCGCCAGCAGCCCCCGTGATGAGCGGGGGGGCGACTCCTACAATGAGCAGTTCTTC. Amino acid sequence: CASSPRDERGGDSYNEQFF.

The V call is TRBV27, the J call TRBJ2-7, with 7 positions matching TRBD2. CDR3 length: 14 residues. Germline V lookup: CDR1 MNHEY, CDR2 SMNVEV (reference sequence). J gave up 5 bases and V 7 bases, and 11 bases lay outside the gene matches. CDR3 loop: CASTPAGIGHEQYF. For the CDR3, the DNA is TGTGCCAGCACCCCAGCGGGGATTGGTCACGAGCAGTACTTC.

This chain uses TRBV7-9 with TRBJ2-5; 8 nucleotides line up with TRBD1. Germline lookup yields CDR1 SEHNR and CDR2 FQNEAQ (reference sequence). After removal of 5 bases from V and 5 bases from J, the junction contained 7 bases not matched to a gene. There are 14 residues in the CDR3. CDR3 region: CASSRTGPLETQYF. For the CDR3, the DNA is TGTGCCAGCAGCCGGACAGGGCCACTGGAGACCCAGTACTTC.

The chain combines TRBV5-1 with TRBJ2-5; a possible D gene is TRBD1 (5 bases). The CDR3 covers 16 residues. With 0 bases removed from V and 2 bases from J, the gap between germline ends came to 14 bases. Per the germline V gene, CDR1 is SGHRS and CDR2 is YFSETQ. CDR3 residues: CASSLVPGPLQETQYF. The CDR3 DNA reads as TGCGCCAGCAGCTTGGTTCCAGGGCCCTTACAAGAGACCCAGTACTTC.

This rearrangement joins TRBV30 to TRBJ1-1; 9 bases map to TRBD1. Germline-derived CDR1 and CDR2 are GTSNPN and SVGIG (reference sequence). Germline trimming cut 5 bases from V and 7 bases from J; bases unmatched to any gene: 8. This CDR3 has 13 amino acids. The DNA of the CDR3 is TGTGCCTGGGGACAGGGGAATTTTATTGAAGCTTTCTTT. It yields the protein CAWGQGNFIEAFF.